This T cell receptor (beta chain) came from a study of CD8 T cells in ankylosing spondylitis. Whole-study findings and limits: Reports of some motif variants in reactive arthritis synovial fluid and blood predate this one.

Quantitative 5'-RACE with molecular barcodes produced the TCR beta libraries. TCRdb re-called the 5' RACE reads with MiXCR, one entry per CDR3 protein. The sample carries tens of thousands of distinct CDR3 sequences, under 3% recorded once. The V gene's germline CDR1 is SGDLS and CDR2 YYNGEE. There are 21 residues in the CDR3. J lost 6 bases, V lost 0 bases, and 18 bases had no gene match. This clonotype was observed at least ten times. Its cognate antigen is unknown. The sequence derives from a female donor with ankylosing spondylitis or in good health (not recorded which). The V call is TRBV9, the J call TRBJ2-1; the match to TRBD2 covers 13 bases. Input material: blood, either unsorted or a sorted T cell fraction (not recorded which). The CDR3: CASSVAPRTSGGATLFNEQFF. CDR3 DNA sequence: TGTGCCAGCAGCGTAGCCCCACGAACTAGCGGGGGGGCAACGCTCTTCAATGAGCAGTTCTTC.